This TCR beta chain was retrieved from a study of T cell responses to AZD1222 COVID-19 vaccine. Only in-frame clones appear in the TCRdb table, and some are missing; sequencing was by immunoSEQ multiplex PCR. Found here are 150,000 to 250,000 clones, approximately 93% of them singletons; the top ten hold 0.9% to 1.1%. V lost 1 base, J lost 10 bases, and 11 bases lay in between. CDR1 and CDR2 from the germline V gene are LNHNV and YYDKDF (reference sequence). This CDR3 is 14 amino acids long. The chain employs TRBV15 and TRBJ1-6; D is possibly TRBD1 (5 bases). The sequencing used peripheral blood, collected 28 days after the second AZD1222 dose. This clonotype was sampled from an adult who received the AZD1222 COVID-19 vaccine. CDR3 sequence reads: CATSRGGSGSPLHF. The CDR3 DNA follows: TGTGCCACCAGCAGAGGTGGGTCAGGGTCACCCCTCCACTTT.